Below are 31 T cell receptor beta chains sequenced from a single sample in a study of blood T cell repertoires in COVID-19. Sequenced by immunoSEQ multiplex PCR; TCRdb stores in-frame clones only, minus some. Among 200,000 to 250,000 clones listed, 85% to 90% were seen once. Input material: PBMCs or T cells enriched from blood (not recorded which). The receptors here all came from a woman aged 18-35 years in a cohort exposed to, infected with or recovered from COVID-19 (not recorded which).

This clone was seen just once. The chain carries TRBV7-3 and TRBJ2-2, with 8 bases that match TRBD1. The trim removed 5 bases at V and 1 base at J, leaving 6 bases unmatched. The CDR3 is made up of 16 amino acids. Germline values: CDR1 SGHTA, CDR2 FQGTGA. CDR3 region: CASSPTGALNTGELFF. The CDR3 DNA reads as TGTGCCAGCAGCCCGACAGGGGCCTTGAACACCGGGGAGCTGTTTTTT.

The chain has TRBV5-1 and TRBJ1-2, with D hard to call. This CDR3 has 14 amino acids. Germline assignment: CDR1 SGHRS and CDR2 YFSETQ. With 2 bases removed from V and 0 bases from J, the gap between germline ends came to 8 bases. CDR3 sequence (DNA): TGCGCCAGCAGCTTAATCCAGACTAACTATGGCTACACCTTC. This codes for CASSLIQTNYGYTF.

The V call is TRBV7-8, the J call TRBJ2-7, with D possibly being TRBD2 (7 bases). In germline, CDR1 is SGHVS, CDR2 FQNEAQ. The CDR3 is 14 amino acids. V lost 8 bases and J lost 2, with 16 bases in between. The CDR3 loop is CASGGLAAAYEQYF. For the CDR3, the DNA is TGTGCCAGCGGGGGGCTAGCGGCAGCCTACGAGCAGTACTTC.

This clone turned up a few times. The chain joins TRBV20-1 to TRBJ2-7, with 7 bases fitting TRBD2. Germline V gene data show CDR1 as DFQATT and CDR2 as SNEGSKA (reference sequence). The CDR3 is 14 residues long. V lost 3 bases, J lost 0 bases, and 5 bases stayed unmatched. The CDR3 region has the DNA TGCAGTGCTAGTGGGACTACCAGCTCCTACGAGCAGTACTTC. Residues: CSASGTTSSYEQYF.

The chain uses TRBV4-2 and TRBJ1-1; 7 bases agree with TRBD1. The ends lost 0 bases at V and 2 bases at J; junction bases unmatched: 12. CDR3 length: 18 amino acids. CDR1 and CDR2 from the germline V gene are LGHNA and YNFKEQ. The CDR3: CASSQDLTPRDSNTEAFF. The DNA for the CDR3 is TGTGCCAGCAGCCAAGATCTTACGCCCCGGGACAGTAACACTGAAGCTTTCTTT.

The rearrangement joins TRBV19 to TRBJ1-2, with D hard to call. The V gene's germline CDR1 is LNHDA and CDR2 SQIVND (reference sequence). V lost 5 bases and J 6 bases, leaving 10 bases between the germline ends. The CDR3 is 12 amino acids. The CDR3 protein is CASSRRLDGYTF. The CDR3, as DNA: TGTGCCAGTAGTCGCCGGTTGGATGGCTACACCTTC.

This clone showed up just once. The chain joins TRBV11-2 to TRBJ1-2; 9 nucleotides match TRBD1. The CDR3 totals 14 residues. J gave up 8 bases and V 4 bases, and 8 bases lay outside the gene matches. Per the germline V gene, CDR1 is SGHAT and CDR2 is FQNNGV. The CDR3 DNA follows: TGTGCCAGCAGCTCCACAGGGGGCGCGGAAGGCTACACCTTC. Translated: CASSSTGGAEGYTF.

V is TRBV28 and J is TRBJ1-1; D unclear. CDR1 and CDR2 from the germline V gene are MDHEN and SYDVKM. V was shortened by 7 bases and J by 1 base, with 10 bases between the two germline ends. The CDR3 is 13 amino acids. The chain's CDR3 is CASTLPTNTEAFF. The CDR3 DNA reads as TGTGCCAGCACCCTACCCACGAACACTGAAGCTTTCTTT.

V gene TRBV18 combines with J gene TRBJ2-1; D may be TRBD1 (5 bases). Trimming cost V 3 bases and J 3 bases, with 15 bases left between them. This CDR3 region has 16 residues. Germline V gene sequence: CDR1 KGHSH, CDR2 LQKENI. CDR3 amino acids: CASSPQGGHRYNEQFF. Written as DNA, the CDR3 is TGTGCCAGCTCACCTCAGGGTGGCCACCGCTACAATGAGCAGTTCTTC.

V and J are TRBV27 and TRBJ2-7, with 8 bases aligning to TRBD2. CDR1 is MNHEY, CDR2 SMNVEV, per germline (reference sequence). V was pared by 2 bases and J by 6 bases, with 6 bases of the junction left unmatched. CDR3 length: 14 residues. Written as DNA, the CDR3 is TGTGCCAGCAGTTTAGTGGGACTAGGGGGCGAGCAGTACTTC. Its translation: CASSLVGLGGEQYF.

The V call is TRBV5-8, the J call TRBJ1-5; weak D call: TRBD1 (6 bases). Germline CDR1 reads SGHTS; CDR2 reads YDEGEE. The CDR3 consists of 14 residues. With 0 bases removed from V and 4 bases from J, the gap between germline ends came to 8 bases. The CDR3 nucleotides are TGTGCCAGCAGCTTGGACAGGGCAAATCAGCCCCAGCATTTT. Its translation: CASSLDRANQPQHF.

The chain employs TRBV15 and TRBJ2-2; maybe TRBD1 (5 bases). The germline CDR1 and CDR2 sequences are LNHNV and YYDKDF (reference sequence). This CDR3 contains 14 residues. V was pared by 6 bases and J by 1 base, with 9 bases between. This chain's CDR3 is CATRVGENTGELFF. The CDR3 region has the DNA TGTGCCACCAGGGTAGGGGAGAACACCGGGGAGCTGTTTTTT. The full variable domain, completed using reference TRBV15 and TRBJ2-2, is DAMVIQNPRYQVTQFGKPVTLSCSQTLNHNVMYWYQQKSSQAPKLLFHYYDKDFNNEADTPDNFQSRRPNTSFCFLDIRSPGLGDTAMYLCATRVGENTGELFFGEGSRLTVL.

CDR3 protein: CASSWTENQPQHF. CDR3 bases: TGTGCCAGCAGCTGGACAGAGAATCAGCCCCAGCATTTT. The chain uses TRBV6-5 and TRBJ1-5; D might be TRBD1 (6 bases). Trimming stripped 6 bases from V and 4 bases from J, with 10 bases between. This CDR3 has 13 residues. Germline values: CDR1 MNHEY, CDR2 SVGAGI.

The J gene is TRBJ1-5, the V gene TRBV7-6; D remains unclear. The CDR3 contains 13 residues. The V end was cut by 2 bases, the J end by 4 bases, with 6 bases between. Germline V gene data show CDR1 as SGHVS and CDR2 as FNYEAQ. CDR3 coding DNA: TGTGCCAGCAGCTTAACCGGGAATCAGCCCCAGCATTTT. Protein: CASSLTGNQPQHF.

The CDR3 is CASSLAGGNTEAFF. The CDR3 nucleotides are TGTGCCAGCAGCTTGGCAGGGGGAAACACTGAAGCTTTCTTT. The chain joins TRBV5-6 to TRBJ1-1; TRBD1 agrees at 7 bases. The CDR3 contains 14 residues. Germline V gene data show CDR1 as SGHDT and CDR2 as YYEEEE. After removal of 0 bases from V and 2 bases from J, the junction contained 1 base not matched to a gene.

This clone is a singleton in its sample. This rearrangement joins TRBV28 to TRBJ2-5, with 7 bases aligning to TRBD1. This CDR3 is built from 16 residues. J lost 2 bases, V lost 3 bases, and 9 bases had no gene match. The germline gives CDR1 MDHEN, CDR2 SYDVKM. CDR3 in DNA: TGTGCCAGCAGTTTTCCGGGACAGCAAACGCAAGAGACCCAGTACTTC. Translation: CASSFPGQQTQETQYF.

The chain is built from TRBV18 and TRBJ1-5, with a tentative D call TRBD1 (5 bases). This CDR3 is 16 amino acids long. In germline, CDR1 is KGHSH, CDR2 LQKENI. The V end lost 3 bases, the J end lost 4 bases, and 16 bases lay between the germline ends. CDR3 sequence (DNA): TGTGCCAGCTCACCCCCGGAGGGACCTTTAAATCAGCCCCAGCATTTT. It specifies CASSPPEGPLNQPQHF.

The CDR3 sequence: CASRLWGGVNTEAFF. As DNA, the CDR3 is TGTGCCAGCCGCCTCTGGGGGGGGGTGAACACTGAAGCTTTCTTT. The rearrangement joins TRBV11-3 to TRBJ1-1, with D maybe TRBD1 (5 bases). From germline, CDR1 is SGHNT and CDR2 YENEEA. Trimming left V 8 bases short and J 0 bases short, with 16 bases between. The CDR3 extends over 15 amino acids.

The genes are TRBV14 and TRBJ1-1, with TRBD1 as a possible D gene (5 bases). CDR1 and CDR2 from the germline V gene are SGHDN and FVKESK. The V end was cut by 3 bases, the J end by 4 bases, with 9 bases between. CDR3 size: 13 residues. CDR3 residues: CASSQSGGTEAFF. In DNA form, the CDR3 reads TGTGCCAGCAGCCAGTCGGGGGGCACTGAAGCTTTCTTT.

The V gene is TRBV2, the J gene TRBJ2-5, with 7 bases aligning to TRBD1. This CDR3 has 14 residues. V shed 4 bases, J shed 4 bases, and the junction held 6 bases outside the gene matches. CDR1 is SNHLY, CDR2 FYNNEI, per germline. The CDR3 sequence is CASSGRGLGETQYF. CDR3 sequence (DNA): TGTGCCAGCAGTGGAAGGGGGCTCGGAGAGACCCAGTACTTC.

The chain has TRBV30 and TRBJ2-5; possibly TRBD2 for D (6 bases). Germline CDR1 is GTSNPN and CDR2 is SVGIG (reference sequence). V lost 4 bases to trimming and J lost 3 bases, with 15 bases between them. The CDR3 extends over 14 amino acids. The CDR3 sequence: CAWNTRGGEETQYF. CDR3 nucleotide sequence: TGTGCCTGGAACACAAGGGGCGGGGAAGAGACCCAGTACTTC.

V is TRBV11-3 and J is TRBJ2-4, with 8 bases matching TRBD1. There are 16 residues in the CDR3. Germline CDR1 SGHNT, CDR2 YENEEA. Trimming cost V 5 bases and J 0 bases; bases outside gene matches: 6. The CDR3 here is CASSGQGSLAKNIQYF. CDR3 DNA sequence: TGTGCCAGCAGCGGACAGGGCTCTTTAGCCAAAAACATTCAGTACTTC.

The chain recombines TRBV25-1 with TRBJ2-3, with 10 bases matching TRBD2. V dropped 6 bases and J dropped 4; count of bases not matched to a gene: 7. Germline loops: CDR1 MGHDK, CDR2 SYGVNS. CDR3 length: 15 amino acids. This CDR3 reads CASRELAGSPDTQYF. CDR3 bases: TGTGCCAGCAGGGAACTAGCGGGATCCCCAGATACGCAGTATTTT.

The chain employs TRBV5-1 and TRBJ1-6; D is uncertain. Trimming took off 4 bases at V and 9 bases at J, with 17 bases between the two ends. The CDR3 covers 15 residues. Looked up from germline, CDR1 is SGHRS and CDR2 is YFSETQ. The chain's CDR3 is CASSLGGDGGSPLHF. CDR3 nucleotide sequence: TGCGCCAGCAGCCTGGGCGGAGACGGAGGTTCACCCCTCCACTTT.

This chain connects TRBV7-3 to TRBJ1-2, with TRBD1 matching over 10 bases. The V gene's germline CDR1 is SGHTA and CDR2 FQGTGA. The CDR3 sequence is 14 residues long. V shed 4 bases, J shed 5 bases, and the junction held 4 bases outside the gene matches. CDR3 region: CASSWGTGDYGYTF. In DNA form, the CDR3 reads TGTGCCAGCAGCTGGGGGACAGGGGATTATGGCTACACCTTC. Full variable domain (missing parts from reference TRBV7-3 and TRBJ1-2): GAGVSQTPSNKVTEKGKYVELRCDPISGHTALYWYRQSLGQGPEFLIYFQGTGAADDSGLPNDRFFAVRPEGSVSTLKIQRTERGDSAVYLCASSWGTGDYGYTFGSGTRLTVV.

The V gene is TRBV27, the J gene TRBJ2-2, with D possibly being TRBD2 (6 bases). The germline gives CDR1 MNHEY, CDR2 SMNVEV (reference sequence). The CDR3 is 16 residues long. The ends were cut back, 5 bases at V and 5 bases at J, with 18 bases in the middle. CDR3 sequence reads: CASSRERVGKTGELFF. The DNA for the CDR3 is TGTGCCAGCAGTCGGGAGAGGGTAGGAAAGACCGGGGAGCTGTTTTTT.

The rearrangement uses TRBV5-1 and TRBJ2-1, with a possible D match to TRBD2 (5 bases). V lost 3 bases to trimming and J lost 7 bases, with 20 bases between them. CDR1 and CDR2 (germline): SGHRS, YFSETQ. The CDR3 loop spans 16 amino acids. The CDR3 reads CASSSPGAHGGNEQFF. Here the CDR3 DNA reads TGCGCCAGCAGCTCCCCTGGAGCTCACGGAGGTAATGAGCAGTTCTTC.

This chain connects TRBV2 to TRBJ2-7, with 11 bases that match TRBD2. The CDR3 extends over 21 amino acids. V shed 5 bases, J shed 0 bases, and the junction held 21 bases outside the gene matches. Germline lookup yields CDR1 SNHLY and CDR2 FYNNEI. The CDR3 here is CASSTNLLAGGGARGSYEQYF. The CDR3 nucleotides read TGTGCCAGCAGTACAAACCTTCTAGCGGGAGGTGGGGCCAGGGGCTCCTACGAGCAGTACTTC.

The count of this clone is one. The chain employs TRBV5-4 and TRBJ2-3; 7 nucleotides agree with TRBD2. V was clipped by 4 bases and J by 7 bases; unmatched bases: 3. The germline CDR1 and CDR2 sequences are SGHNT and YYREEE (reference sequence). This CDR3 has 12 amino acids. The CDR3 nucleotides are TGTGCCAGCAGCCCAGCGGGGCATACGCAGTATTTT. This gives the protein CASSPAGHTQYF.

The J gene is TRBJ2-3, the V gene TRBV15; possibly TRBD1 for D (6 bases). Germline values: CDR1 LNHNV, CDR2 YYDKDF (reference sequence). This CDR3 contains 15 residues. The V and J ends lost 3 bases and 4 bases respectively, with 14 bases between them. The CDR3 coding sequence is TGTGCCACCAGCAGGGACAGTTCGCGGGCAGATACGCAGTATTTT. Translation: CATSRDSSRADTQYF.

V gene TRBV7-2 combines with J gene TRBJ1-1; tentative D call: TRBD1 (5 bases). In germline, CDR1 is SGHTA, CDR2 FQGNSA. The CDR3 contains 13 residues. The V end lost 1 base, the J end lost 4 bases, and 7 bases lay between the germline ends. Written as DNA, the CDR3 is TGTGCCAGCAGCTTAGGGGGGGGCACTGAAGCTTTCTTT. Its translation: CASSLGGGTEAFF.